This T cell receptor (beta chain) was retrieved from a study of T cells in Graves' hyperthyroidism and ophthalmopathy. Study results and limitations: Most thyroid clonotypes that were expanded above 0.001 also turned up in blood.

Amplified TCR beta CDR3 regions came from RNA transcripts. Researchers ran a first-round RT-PCR on the TCR CDR3 using the HTBI primer set. TCRdb reprocessed the multiplex PCR reads with MiXCR, giving one entry per CDR3 protein. Of 300,000 to 400,000 distinct CDR3 sequences listed, 21% were seen once; the top ten hold around 45%. About this clonotype: Its antigen is undetermined. Since a much larger clone is just one base distant, this may be a read error.

This CDR3 spans 13 amino acids. The germline V gene encodes CDR1 WNHNN and CDR2 SYGVQD (reference sequence). The germline V and J ends were trimmed by 2 bases and 9 bases, with 14 bases remaining between them. The diagnostic basis comprised clinical symptoms, serum thyroxine and TRAb, thyroid ultrasound and orbital computed tomography. Sequencing was done on a sample of blood. The sequence was obtained from a woman between 50 and 59 years old with Graves' hyperthyroidism. J is TRBJ2-7 and V is TRBV10-1; TRBD2 is a possible D gene (6 bases). CDR3 DNA sequence: TGCGCCAGCAGTGAGACTCCGACTAGTCCGCAGTACTTC. Its protein product is CASSETPTSPQYF.